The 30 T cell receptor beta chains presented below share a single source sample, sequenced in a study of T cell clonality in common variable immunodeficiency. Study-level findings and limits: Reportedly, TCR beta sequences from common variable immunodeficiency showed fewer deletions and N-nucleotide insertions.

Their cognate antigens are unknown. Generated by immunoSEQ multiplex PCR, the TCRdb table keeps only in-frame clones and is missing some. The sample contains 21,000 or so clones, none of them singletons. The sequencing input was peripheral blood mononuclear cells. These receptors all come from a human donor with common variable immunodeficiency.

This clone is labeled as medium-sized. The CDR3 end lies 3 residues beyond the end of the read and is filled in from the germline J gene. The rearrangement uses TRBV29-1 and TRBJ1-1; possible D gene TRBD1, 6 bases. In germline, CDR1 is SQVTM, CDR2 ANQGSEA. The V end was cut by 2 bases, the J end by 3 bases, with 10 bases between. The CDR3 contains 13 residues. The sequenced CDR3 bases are TGCAGCGTTGAACGGGGGGCTGACACTGAA. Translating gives CSVERGADTE. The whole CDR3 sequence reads CSVERGADTEAFF.

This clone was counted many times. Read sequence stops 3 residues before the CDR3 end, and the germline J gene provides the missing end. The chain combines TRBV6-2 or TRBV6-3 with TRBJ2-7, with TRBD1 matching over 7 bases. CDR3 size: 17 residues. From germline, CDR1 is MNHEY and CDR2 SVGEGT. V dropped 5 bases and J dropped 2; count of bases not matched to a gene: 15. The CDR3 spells CASSPHSDRVNPYEQYF. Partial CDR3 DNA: TGTGCCAGCAGTCCACACTCCGACAGGGTGAACCCCTACGAG.

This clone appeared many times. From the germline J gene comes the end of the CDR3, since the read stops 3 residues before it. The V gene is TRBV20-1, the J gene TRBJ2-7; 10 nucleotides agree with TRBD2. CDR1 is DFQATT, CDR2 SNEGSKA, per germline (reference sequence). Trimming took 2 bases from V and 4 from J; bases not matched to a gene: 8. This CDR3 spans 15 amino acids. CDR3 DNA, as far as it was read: TGCAGTGCTAGACCCTATAGCGGGGGGCTTTACGAG. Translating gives CSARPYSGGLYE. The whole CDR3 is CSARPYSGGLYEQYF.

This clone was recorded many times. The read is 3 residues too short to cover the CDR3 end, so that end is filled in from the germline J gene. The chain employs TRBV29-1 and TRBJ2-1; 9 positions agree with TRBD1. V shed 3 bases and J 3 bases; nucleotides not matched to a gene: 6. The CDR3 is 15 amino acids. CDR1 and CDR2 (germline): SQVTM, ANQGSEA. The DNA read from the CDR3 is TGCAGCGTTGAGCCGGGACAGGGCCTCTACAATGAG. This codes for CSVEPGQGLYNE. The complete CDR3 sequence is CSVEPGQGLYNEQFF.

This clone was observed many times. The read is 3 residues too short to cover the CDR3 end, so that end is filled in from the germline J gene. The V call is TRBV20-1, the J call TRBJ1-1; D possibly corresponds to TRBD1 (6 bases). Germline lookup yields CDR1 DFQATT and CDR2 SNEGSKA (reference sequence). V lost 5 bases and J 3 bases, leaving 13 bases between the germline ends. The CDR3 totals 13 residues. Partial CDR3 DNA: TGCAGTGCTGAGGGGGTTACGGACACTGAA. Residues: CSAEGVTDTE. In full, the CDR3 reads CSAEGVTDTEAFF.

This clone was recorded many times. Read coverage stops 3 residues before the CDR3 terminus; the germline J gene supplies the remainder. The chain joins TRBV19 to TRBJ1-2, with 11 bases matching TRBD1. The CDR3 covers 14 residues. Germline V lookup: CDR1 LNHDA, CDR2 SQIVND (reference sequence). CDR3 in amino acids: CASSTPGQGAGYTF. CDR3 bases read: TGTGCCAGTAGTACCCCTGGACAGGGGGCGGGC.

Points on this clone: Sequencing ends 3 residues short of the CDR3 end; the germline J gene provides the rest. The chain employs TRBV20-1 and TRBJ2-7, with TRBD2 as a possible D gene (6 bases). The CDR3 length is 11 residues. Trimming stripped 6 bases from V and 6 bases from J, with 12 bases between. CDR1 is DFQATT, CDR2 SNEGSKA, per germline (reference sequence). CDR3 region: CSASLEGEQYF. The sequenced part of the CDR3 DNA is TGCAGTGCCTCGCTGGAGGGCGAG.

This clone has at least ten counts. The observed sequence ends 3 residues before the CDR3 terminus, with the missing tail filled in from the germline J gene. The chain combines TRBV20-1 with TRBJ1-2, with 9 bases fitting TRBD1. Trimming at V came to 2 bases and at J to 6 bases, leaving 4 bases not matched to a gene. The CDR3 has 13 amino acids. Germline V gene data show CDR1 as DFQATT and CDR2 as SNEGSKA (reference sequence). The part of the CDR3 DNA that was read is TGCAGTGCTAGAACGACAGGGGGGAATGGC. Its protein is CSARTTGGNG. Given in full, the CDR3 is CSARTTGGNGYTF.

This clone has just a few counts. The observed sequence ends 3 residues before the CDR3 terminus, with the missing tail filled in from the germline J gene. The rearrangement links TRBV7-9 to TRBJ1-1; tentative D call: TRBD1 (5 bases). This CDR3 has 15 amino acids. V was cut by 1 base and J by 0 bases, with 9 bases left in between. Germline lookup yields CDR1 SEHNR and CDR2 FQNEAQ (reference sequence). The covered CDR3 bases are TGTGCCAGCAGCTTAGGTTGGGGGGTGAACACTGAA. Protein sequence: CASSLGWGVNTE. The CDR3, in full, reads CASSLGWGVNTEAFF.

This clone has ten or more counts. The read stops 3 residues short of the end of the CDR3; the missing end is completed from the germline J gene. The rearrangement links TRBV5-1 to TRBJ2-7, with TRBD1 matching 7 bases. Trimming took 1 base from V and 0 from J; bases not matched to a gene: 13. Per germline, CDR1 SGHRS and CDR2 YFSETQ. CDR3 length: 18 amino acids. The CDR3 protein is CASSLWGLQGPSSYEQYF. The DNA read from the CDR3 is TGCGCCAGCAGCTTGTGGGGATTACAGGGGCCTAGCTCCTACGAG.

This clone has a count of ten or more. The CDR3 loop is CASSVNRLGGETQYF. CDR3 DNA (partial): TGTGCCAGCAGCGTGAATAGATTGGGGGGGGAGACC. This sequence joins TRBV5-4 and TRBJ2-5, with 7 bases fitting TRBD2. Sequencing ends 3 residues short of the CDR3 end; the germline J gene provides the rest. J lost 5 bases, V lost 4 bases, and 11 bases had no gene match. The CDR3 length is 15 residues. Germline CDR1 and CDR2: SGHNT and YYREEE (reference sequence).

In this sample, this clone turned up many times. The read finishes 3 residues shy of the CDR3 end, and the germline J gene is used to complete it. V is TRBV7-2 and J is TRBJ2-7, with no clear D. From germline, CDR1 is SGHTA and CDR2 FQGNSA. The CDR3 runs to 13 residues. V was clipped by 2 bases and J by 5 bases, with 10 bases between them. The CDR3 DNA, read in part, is TGTGCCAGCAGCTTATTCAGTCCAGACGAG. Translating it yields CASSLFSPDE. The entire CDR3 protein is CASSLFSPDEQYF.

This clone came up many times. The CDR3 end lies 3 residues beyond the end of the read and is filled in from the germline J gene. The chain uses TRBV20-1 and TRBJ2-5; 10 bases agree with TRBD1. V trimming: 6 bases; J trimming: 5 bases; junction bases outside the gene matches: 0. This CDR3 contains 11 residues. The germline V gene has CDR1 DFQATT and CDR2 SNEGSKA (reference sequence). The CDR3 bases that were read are TGCAGTGCGGGACAGGGGGAGACC. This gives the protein CSAGQGET. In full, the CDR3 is CSAGQGETQYF.

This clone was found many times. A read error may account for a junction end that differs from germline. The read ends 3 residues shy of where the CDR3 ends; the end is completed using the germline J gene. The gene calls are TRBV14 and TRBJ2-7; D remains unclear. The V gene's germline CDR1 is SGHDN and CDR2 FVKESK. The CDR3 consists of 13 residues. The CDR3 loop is CASTQGEVYEQYF. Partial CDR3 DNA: TGTGCCAGCACCCAAGGTGAGGTGTACGAG.

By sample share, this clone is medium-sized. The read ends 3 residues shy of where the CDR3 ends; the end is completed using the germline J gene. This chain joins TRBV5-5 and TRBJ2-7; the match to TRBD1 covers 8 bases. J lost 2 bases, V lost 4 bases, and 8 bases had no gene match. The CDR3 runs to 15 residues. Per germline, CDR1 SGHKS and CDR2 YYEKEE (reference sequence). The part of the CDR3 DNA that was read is TGTGCCAGCAGCCTTTACGGACAGGGAACCTACGAG. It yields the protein CASSLYGQGTYE. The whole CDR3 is CASSLYGQGTYEQYF. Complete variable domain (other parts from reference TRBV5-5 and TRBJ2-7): DAGVTQSPTHLIKTRGQQVTLRCSPISGHKSVSWYQQVLGQGPQFIFQYYEKEERGRGNFPDRFSARQFPNYSSELNVNALLLGDSALYLCASSLYGQGTYEQYFGPGTRLTVT.

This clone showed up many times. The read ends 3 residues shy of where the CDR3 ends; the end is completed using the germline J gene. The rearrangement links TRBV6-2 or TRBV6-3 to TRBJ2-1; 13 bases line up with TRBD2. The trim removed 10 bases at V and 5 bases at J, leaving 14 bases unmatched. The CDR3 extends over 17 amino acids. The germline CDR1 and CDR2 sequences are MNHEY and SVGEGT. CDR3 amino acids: CANSTRTSGGPNNEQFF. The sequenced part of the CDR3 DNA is TGTGCCAACTCGACGCGGACTAGCGGGGGCCCGAACAATGAG.

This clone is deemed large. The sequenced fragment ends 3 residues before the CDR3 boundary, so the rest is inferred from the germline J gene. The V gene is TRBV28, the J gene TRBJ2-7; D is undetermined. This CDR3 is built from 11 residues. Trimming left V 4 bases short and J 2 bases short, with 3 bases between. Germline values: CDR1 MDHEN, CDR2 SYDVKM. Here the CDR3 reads CASSYTYEQYF. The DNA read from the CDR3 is TGTGCCAGCAGTTATACCTACGAG.

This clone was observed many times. The sequenced part of the CDR3 DNA is TGTGCCAGCAGCTCCACAGGGGCCAAATATGGC. Translation gives CASSSTGAKYG. The whole CDR3 protein is CASSSTGAKYGYTF. The rearrangement joins TRBV7-2 to TRBJ1-2, with TRBD1 matching over 7 bases. The CDR3 end falls 3 residues outside the read, so it is completed with the germline J gene. V lost 4 bases, J lost 5 bases, and 7 bases stayed unmatched. This CDR3 has 14 amino acids. From germline, CDR1 is SGHTA and CDR2 FQGNSA.

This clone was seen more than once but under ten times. CDR3 region: CASSPDRGSGEQYF. The DNA read from the CDR3 is TGTGCCAGCAGTCCGGACAGGGGGTCGGGCGAG. The chain employs TRBV6-7 and TRBJ2-7, with 10 bases matching TRBD1. The CDR3 goes on 3 residues after the read ends, and that part is filled in from the germline J gene. TRBV6-7 is an open reading frame whose function is uncertain. The CDR3 loop spans 14 amino acids. Trimming cost V 5 bases and J 6 bases; bases outside gene matches: 7.

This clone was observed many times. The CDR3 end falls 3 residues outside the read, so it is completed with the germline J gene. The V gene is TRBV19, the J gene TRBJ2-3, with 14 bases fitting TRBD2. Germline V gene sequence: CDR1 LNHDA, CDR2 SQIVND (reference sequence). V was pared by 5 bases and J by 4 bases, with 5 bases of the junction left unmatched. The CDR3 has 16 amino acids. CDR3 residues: CASSRLAGGLSDTQYF. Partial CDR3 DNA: TGTGCCAGTAGTCGACTAGCGGGGGGGCTGTCAGATACG.

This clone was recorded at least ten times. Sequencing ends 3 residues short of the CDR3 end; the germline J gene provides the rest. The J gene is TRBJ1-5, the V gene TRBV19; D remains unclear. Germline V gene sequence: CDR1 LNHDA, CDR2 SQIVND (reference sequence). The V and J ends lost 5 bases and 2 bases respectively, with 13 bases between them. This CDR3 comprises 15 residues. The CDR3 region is CASSANRVGNQPQHF. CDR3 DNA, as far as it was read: TGTGCCAGTAGTGCCAATAGGGTTGGCAATCAGCCC.

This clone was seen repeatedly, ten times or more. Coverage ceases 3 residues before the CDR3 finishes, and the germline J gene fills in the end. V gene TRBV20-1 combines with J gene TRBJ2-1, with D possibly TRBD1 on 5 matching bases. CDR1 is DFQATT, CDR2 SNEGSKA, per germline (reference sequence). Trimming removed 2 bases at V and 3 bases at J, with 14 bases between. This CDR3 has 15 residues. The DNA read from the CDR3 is TGCAGTGCTAGACCGCGACAGTGGATCTACAATGAG. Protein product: CSARPRQWIYNE. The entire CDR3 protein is CSARPRQWIYNEQFF.

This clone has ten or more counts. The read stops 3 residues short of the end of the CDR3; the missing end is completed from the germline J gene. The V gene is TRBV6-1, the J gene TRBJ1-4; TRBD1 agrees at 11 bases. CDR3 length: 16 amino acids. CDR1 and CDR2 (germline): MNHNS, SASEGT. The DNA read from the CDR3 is TGTGCCAGCAGTGAGCTTTCGGACAGGGGGCGAGGGAAA. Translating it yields CASSELSDRGRGK. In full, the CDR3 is CASSELSDRGRGKLFF.

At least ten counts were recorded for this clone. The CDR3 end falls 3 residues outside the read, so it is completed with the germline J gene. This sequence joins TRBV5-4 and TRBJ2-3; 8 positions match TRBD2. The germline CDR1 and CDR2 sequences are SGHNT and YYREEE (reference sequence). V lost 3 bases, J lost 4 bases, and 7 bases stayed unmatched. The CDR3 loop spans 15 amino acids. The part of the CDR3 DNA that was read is TGTGCCAGCAGCTCCGGGGGGGCGGAAGCAGATACG. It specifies CASSSGGAEADT. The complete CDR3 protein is CASSSGGAEADTQYF.

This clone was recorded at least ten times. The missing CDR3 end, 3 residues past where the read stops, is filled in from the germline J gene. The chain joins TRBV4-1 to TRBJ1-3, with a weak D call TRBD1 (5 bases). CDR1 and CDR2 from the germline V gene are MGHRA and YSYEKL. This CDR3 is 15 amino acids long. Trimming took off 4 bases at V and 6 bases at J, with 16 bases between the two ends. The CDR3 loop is CASSPGGVGENTIYF. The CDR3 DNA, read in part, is TGCGCCAGCAGCCCGGGGGGGGTCGGGGAAAACACC.

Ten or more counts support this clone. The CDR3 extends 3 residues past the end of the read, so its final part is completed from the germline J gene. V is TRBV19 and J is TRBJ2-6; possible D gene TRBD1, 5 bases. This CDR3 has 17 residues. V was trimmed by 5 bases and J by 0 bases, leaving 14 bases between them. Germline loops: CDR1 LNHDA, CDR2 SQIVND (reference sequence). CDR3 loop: CASSPQGRGSGANVLTF. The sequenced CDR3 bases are TGTGCCAGTAGTCCTCAAGGTAGGGGCTCTGGGGCCAACGTC. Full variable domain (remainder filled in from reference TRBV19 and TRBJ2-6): DGGITQSPKYLFRKEGQNVTLSCEQNLNHDAMYWYRQDPGQGLRLIYYSQIVNDFQKGDIAEGYSVSREKKESFPLTVTSAQKNPTAFYLCASSPQGRGSGANVLTFGAGSRLTVL.

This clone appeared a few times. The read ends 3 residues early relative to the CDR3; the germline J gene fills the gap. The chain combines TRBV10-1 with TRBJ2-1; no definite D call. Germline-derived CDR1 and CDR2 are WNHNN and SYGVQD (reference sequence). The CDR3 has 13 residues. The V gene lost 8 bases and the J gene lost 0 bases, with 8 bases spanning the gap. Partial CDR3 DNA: TGCGCCAGCTCGGCGGACTCCTACAATGAG. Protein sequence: CASSADSYNE. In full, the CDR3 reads CASSADSYNEQFF.

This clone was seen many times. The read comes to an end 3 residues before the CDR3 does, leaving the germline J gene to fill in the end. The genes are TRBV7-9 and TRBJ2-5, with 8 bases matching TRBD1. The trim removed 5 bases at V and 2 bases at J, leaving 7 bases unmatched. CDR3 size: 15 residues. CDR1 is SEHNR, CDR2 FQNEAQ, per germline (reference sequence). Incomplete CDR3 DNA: TGTGCCAGCAGCCACGACAGGGGTTGGCAAGAGACC. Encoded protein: CASSHDRGWQET. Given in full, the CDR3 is CASSHDRGWQETQYF.

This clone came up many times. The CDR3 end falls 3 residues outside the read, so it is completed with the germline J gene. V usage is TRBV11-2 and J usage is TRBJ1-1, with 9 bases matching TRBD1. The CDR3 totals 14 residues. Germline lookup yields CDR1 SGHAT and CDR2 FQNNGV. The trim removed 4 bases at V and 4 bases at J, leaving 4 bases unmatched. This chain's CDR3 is CASSWGQGATEAFF. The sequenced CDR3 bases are TGTGCCAGCAGCTGGGGACAGGGTGCCACTGAA.

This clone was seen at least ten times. CDR3 in amino acids: CASRGQGGNEQFF. Incomplete CDR3 DNA: TGTGCCAGCAGGGGACAGGGCGGCAATGAG. The chain recombines TRBV12-3 or TRBV12-4 with TRBJ2-1, with 9 nucleotides matching TRBD1. The read ends 3 residues shy of where the CDR3 ends; the end is completed using the germline J gene. The V and J ends lost 6 bases and 6 bases, in that order; junction bases with no gene match: 3. CDR3 length: 13 amino acids.